The clone carrying this T cell receptor (beta chain) was seen a single time. Its antigen is still unknown. The sample comes from a study of graft-versus-host responses after intestinal transplantation. At the level of the study: Following induction with anti-thymocyte globulin, all recipients were given tacrolimus and steroids for two to four years.

Clones were read by immunoSEQ multiplex PCR, and TCRdb kept only the in-frame ones, dropping some. The repertoire holds 55,000 to 70,000 clones, around 90% seen once, with 2.5% to 3% in the top ten. The study's findings and limits: The study found high graft-versus-host to host-versus-graft clonal ratios in allografts of patients with graft-donor T cell macrochimerism. In recipient marrow, GvH clones were found, and some appeared first in ileum or blood. There was an association between peak levels of circulating GvH clones and early post-transplant HvG declines.

The CDR3 loop spans 14 amino acids. Per germline, CDR1 SGHDT and CDR2 YYEEEE. V was cut by 0 bases and J by 10 bases, with 16 bases left in between. This sequence was found in a human patient who received an intestinal transplant, so some T cells may come from the graft donor. The sample here was PBMCs, taken roughly 120 days after intestinal transplantation. The genes are TRBV5-6 and TRBJ1-1; D not certain. This chain's CDR3 is CASSLVRQASGAFF. CDR3 coding DNA: TGTGCCAGCAGCTTGGTCAGGCAGGCCTCGGGAGCTTTCTTT.